This T cell receptor (beta chain) stems from a study of blood T cell repertoires in COVID-19. Study background: The United States, Italy and Spain provided the acute and convalescent COVID-19 samples. Nucleic acid was either cDNA or gDNA, and it came from T cells, B-cell-depleted T cells, or PBMCs.

The CDR3 consists of 19 residues. Per germline, CDR1 SNHLY and CDR2 FYNNEI. The trim removed 6 bases at V and 2 bases at J, leaving 15 bases unmatched. The cohort comprised adults aged 18 to 89 years residing in approximately 22 US areas. Sequencing used immunoSEQ multiplex PCR; TCRdb keeps in-frame clones, though not all of them. The data show approximately 300,000 clones, 86% seen once. The sample comprised PBMCs or T cells enriched from blood (not recorded which). The clonotype comes from a woman aged 18-30 years who had recovered from COVID-19. The rearrangement uses TRBV2 and TRBJ2-5, with 13 bases matching TRBD2. The CDR3 here is CASSKLAGGGGGPQETQYF. As DNA, the CDR3 is TGTGCCAGCAGCAAACTAGCGGGAGGGGGAGGGGGTCCACAAGAGACCCAGTACTTC.